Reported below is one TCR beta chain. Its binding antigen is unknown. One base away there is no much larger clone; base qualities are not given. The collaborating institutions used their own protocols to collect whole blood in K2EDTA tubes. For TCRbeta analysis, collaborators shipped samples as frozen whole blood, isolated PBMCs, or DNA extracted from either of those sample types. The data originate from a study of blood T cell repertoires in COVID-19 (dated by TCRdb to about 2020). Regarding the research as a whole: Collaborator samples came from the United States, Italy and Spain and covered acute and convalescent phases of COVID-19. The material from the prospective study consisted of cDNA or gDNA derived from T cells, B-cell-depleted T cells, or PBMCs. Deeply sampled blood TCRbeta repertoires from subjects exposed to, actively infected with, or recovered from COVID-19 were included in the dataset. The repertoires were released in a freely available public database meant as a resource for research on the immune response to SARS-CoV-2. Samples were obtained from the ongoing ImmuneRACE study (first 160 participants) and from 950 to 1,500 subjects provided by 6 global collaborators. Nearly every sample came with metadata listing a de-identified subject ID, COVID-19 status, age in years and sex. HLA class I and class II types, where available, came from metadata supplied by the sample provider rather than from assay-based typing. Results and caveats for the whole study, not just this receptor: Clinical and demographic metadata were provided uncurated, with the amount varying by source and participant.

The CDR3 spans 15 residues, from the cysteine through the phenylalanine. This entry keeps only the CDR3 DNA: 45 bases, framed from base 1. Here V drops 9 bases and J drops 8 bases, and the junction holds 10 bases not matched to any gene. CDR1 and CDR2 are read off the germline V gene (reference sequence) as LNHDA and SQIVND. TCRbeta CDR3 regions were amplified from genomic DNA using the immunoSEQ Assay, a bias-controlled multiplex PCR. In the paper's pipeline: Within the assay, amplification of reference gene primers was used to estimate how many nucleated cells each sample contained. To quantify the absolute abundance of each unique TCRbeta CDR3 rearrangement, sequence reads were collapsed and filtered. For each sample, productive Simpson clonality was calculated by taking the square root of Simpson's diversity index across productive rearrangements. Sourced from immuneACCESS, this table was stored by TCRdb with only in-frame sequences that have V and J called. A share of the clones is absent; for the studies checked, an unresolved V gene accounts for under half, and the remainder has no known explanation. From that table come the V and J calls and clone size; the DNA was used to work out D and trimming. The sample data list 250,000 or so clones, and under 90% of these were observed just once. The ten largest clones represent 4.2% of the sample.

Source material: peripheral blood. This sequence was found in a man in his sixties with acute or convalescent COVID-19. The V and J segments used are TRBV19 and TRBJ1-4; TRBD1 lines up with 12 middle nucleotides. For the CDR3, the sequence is CASTRAGTGGEKLFF. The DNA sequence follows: TGTGCCAGCACTCGGGCCGGGACAGGGGGCGAAAAACTGTTTTTT. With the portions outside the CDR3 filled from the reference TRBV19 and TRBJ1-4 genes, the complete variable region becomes DGGITQSPKYLFRKEGQNVTLSCEQNLNHDAMYWYRQDPGQGLRLIYYSQIVNDFQKGDIAEGYSVSREKKESFPLTVTSAQKNPTAFYLCASTRAGTGGEKLFFGSGTQLSVL.